The subject of this entry is one TCR beta chain. These data are taken from a study of control samples from healthy donors and cancer patients. Sequencing was performed with immunoSEQ multiplex PCR; in TCRdb, only in-frame clones are kept and a portion is missing. The table has 130,000 to 150,000 clones, 93% seen once. CDR1 SGHDN and CDR2 FVKESK come from the germline V gene. The CDR3 is 14 amino acids. V lost 3 bases and J lost 0, with 9 bases in between. The sequence was collected from a man aged 18 to 30 in good health. Input material: blood. The gene calls are TRBV14 and TRBJ2-7, with D maybe TRBD1 (6 bases). CDR3: CASSQTGSSYEQYF. The DNA for the CDR3 is TGTGCCAGCAGCCAGACAGGCAGCTCCTACGAGCAGTACTTC. The whole variable domain, filled in from reference TRBV14 and TRBJ2-7, reads EAGVTQFPSHSVIEKGQTVTLRCDPISGHDNLYWYRRVMGKEIKFLLHFVKESKQDESGMPNNRFLAERTGGTYSTLKVQPAELEDSGVYFCASSQTGSSYEQYFGPGTRLTVT.